In its sample, the clone carrying this T cell receptor beta chain was seen many times. Its antigen is still unknown. Time point here: persistent/refractory GD, antithyroid drugs over 5 years with positive TRAb. PBMCs were the source of the RNA used for TCR sequencing. This specimen belongs to a study of regulatory T cells in long-lasting Graves disease. Study-level information: Persistent Graves' disease required over 5 years of antithyroid drugs and positive TSH receptor antibodies.

This CDR3 spans 15 amino acids. Germline V gene lookup returns CDR1 DFQATT and CDR2 SNEGSKA (reference sequence). V trimming: 5 bases; J trimming: 2 bases; junction bases outside the gene matches: 8. Library construction for TCR beta used iRepertoire HTBI primers and Arm-PCR of CDR3 regions. TCRdb re-derived calls from the multiplex PCR reads in MiXCR, one entry per CDR3 protein. The sample holds hundreds of thousands of distinct CDR3 sequences, about 20% seen once. General study findings and limits: Limited samples may have lowered accuracy.

V usage is TRBV20-1 and J usage is TRBJ1-5, with 8 bases matching TRBD1. This specimen was peripheral blood mononuclear cells (PBMCs), taken when the disease was refractory, from a patient treated with antithyroid drugs. This clonotype originated in a female donor with Graves disease. CDR3 coding DNA: TGCAGTGCTCCAGATCCGGGACAGGGCAATCAGCCCCAGCATTTT. It is translated as CSAPDPGQGNQPQHF.